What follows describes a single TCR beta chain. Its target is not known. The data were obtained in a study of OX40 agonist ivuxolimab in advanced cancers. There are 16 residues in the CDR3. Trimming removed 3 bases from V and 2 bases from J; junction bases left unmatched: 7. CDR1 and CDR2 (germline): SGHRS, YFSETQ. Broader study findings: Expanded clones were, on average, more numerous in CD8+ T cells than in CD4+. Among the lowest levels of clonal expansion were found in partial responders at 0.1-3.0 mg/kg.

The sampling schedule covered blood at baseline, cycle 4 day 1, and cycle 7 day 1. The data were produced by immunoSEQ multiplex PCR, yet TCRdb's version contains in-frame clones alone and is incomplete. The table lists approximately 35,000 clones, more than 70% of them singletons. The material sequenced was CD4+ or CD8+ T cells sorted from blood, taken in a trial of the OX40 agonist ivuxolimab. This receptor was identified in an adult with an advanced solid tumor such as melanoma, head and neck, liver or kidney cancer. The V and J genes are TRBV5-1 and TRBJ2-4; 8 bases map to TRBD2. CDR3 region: CASSSRGGATKNIQYF. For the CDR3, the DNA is TGCGCCAGCAGCTCCCGGGGGGGGGCGACCAAAAACATTCAGTACTTC.